A single sample gave rise to the 7 T cell receptor beta chains below, sequenced in a study of control samples from healthy donors and cancer patients. TCRdb's table, derived via immunoSEQ multiplex PCR, lists solely in-frame clones and lacks some. The sample lists 150,000 or so clones; approximately 93% were seen once. Sequencing input: blood. Receptors were obtained from a man aged 18 to 35 in good health.

The chain has TRBV28 and TRBJ1-2, with 9 bases matching TRBD1. The germline V gene has CDR1 MDHEN and CDR2 SYDVKM. After removal of 2 bases from V and 5 bases from J, the junction contained 3 bases not matched to a gene. This CDR3 has 14 residues. The CDR3 coding sequence is TGTGCCAGCAGTTTAAAAGGGACAGGGTATGGCTACACCTTC. This codes for CASSLKGTGYGYTF.

This rearrangement joins TRBV22-1 to TRBJ2-2; the table's TRBD2 call for D was not verified on the DNA. TRBV22-1 is recorded as a pseudogene. The CDR3 covers 18 residues. The CDR3 spells CPGSPNPGIALNTGELFF. DNA for the CDR3: TGTCCTGGGAGCCCGAATCCGGGTATCGCCCTGAACACCGGGGAGCTGTTTTTT.

The chain links TRBV14 to TRBJ1-2, with D maybe TRBD1 (5 bases). The V end lost 0 bases, the J end lost 4 bases, and 12 bases lay between the germline ends. Germline CDR1 SGHDN, CDR2 FVKESK. This CDR3 spans 15 amino acids. CDR3 sequence reads: CASSQDQGYTYGYTF. The DNA of the CDR3 is TGTGCCAGCAGCCAAGACCAGGGTTATACCTATGGCTACACCTTC.

CDR3 in amino acids: CASSLDRGDTDTQYF. In nucleotides, the CDR3 is TGTGCCAGCAGCTTAGACAGGGGGGACACAGATACGCAGTATTTT. This sequence joins TRBV7-9 and TRBJ2-3; 8 nucleotides match TRBD1. CDR3 length: 15 residues. In germline, CDR1 is SEHNR, CDR2 FQNEAQ (reference sequence). Losses at the gene ends were 1 base for V and 2 bases for J; bases not matched to a gene: 2.

V and J are TRBV9 and TRBJ1-2; D gene unclear. This CDR3 has 14 residues. V gave up 2 bases and J gave up 4 bases, with 12 bases separating them. The V gene's germline CDR1 is SGDLS and CDR2 YYNGEE. The CDR3 nucleotides are TGTGCCAGCAGCGTTGGGGATAAAGCCTATGGCTACACCTTC. It specifies CASSVGDKAYGYTF. Complete variable domain (other parts from reference TRBV9 and TRBJ1-2): DSGVTQTPKHLITATGQRVTLRCSPRSGDLSVYWYQQSLDQGLQFLIQYYNGEERAKGNILERFSAQQFPDLHSELNLSSLELGDSALYFCASSVGDKAYGYTFGSGTRLTVV.

This clone has only one observation. CDR3 nucleotide sequence: TGTGCCTGGAGTAGGACTCTTAATGAAAAACTGTTTTTT. It encodes CAWSRTLNEKLFF. The V call is TRBV30, the J call TRBJ1-4, with unresolved D. CDR1 is GTSNPN and CDR2 is SVGIG in the germline V gene (reference sequence). The CDR3 is made up of 13 amino acids. The germline V and J ends were trimmed by 2 bases and 4 bases, with 8 bases remaining between them.

The chain couples TRBV10-3 to TRBJ2-7; D possibly uses TRBD1 or TRBD2 (5 bases each). Germline V gene data show CDR1 as ENHRY and CDR2 as SYGVKD. V was pared by 0 bases and J by 5 bases, with 14 bases between. This CDR3 has 15 amino acids. The CDR3 nucleotides read TGTGCCATCAGTGAGTCGGGACGGTCCGGGCACGAGCAGTACTTC. Protein product: CAISESGRSGHEQYF.